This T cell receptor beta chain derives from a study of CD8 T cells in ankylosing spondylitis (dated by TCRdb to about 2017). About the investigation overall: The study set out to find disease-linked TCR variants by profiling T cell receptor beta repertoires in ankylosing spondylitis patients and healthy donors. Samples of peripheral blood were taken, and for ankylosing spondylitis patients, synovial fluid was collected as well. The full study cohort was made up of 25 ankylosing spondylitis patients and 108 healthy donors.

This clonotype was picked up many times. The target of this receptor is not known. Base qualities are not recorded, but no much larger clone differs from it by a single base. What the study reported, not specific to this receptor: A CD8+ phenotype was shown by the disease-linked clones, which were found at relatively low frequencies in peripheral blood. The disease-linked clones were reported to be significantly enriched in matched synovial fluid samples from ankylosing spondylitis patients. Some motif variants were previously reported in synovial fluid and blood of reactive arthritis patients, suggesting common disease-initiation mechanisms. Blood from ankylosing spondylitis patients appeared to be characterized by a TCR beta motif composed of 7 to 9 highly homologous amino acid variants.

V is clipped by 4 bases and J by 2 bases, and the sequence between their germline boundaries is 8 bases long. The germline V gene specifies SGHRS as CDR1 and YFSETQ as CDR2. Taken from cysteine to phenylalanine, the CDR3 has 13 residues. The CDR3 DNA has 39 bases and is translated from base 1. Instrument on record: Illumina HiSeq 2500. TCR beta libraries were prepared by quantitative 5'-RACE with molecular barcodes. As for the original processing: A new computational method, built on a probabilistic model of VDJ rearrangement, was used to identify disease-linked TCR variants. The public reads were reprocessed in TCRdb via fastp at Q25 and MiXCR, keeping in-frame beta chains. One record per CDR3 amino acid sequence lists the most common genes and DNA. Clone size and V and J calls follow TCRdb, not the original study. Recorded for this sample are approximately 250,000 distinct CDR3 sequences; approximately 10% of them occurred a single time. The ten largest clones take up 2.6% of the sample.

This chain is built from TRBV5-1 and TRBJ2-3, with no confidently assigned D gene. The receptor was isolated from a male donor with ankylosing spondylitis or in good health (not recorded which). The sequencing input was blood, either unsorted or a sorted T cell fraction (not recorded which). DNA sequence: TGCGCCAGCAGCGGTGGCCTCACAGATACGCAGTATTTT. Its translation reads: CASSGGLTDTQYF. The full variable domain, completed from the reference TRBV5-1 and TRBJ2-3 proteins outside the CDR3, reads KAGVTQTPRYLIKTRGQQVTLSCSPISGHRSVSWYQQTPGQGLQFLFEYFSETQRNKGNFPGRFSGRQFSNSRSEMNVSTLELGDSALYLCASSGGLTDTQYFGPGTRLTVL.